These 23 T cell receptor beta chains were all obtained from the same sample, sequenced in a study of CD8 T cells in ankylosing spondylitis (TCRdb year 2017). The library relied on 5' RACE. The instrument was an Illumina HiSeq 2500. TCRdb trimmed the raw reads at Q25, called clones with MiXCR and kept productive beta chains. Here each entry gathers all rows of one CDR3 protein and keeps the most common genes and DNA. Counted in this sample were roughly 670,000 distinct CDR3 sequences; around 20% of them appeared once. The ten biggest clones cover 15% to 20% of the sample. These receptors have no known antigen. Study-wide findings and limitations: Blood from ankylosing spondylitis patients appeared to be characterized by a TCR beta motif made up of seven or eight highly homologous amino acid variants.

Sequencing was performed on blood, either unsorted or a sorted T cell fraction (not recorded which). The receptors come from a male donor with ankylosing spondylitis.

This clonotype was recorded many times. The J gene is TRBJ2-5, the V gene TRBV7-2; the D is unclear. Per the germline V gene, CDR1 is SGHTA and CDR2 is FQGNSA. The V end lost 0 bases, the J end lost 3 bases, and 11 bases lay between the germline ends. The CDR3 is made up of 15 amino acids. CDR3 amino acids: CASSLAGTEKETQYF. The CDR3 coding sequence is TGTGCCAGCAGCTTAGCGGGAACTGAAAAAGAGACCCAGTACTTC.

This clonotype was seen more than once but under ten times. The V and J genes are TRBV4-1 and TRBJ2-7; D might be TRBD1 (6 bases). The ends were cut back, 0 bases at V and 6 bases at J, with 12 bases in the middle. Germline values: CDR1 MGHRA, CDR2 YSYEKL. CDR3 length: 14 amino acids. The chain's CDR3 is CASSQEIRQVEQYF. Written as DNA, the CDR3 is TGCGCCAGCAGCCAAGAAATCCGACAGGTCGAGCAGTACTTC.

The J gene is TRBJ2-2, the V gene TRBV20-1, with 14 bases identical to TRBD2. The CDR3 has 15 amino acids. Looked up from germline, CDR1 is DFQATT and CDR2 is SNEGSKA (reference sequence). Losses at the gene ends were 6 bases for V and 2 bases for J; bases not matched to a gene: 2. CDR3 residues: CSAGLAGVNTGELFF. CDR3 nucleotide sequence: TGCAGTGCGGGACTAGCGGGAGTCAACACCGGGGAGCTGTTTTTT.

This clonotype has a count of ten or more. This sequence joins TRBV12-3 or TRBV12-4 and TRBJ1-4; D is undetermined. The CDR3 loop spans 13 amino acids. Trimming shortened V by 5 bases and J by 4 bases, and 8 bases separated the two germline ends. The CDR3 loop reads CASSPRSNEKLFF. CDR3 sequence (DNA): TGTGCCAGCAGTCCCCGCAGTAATGAAAAACTGTTTTTT.

The table lists this clonotype with many counts. This chain uses TRBV9 with TRBJ2-1, with 14 bases identical to TRBD2. This CDR3 contains 18 residues. CDR1 SGDLS and CDR2 YYNGEE come from the germline V gene. J gave up 7 bases and V 0 bases, and 9 bases lay outside the gene matches. The CDR3 nucleotides are TGTGCCAGCAGCGTAGGACTAGCGGGAGGGAATACTAGGAATGAGCAGTTCTTC. Translating it yields CASSVGLAGGNTRNEQFF.

This clonotype was found many times. The chain joins TRBV10-3 to TRBJ2-2; TRBD1 is a possible D gene (5 bases). CDR3 length: 14 amino acids. Looked up from germline, CDR1 is ENHRY and CDR2 is SYGVKD. Trimming left V 8 bases short and J 6 bases short, with 16 bases between. The CDR3 loop reads CAIGFQGSAGELFF. DNA for the CDR3: TGTGCCATCGGGTTTCAGGGATCGGCCGGGGAGCTGTTTTTT.

To note about this clonotype: At one boundary the junction diverges from the germline segment, which might be a read error. This chain connects TRBV7-9 to TRBJ2-1, with D perhaps TRBD2 (6 bases). Germline loops: CDR1 SEHNR, CDR2 FQNEAQ (reference sequence). The CDR3 runs to 15 residues. CDR3 in DNA: TGTGCCAGCAGATTAGCGGTGAGCTCCTACAATGAGCAGTTCTTC. It specifies CASRLAVSSYNEQFF.

This clonotype was counted ten times or more. The gene calls are TRBV12-3 or TRBV12-4 and TRBJ1-4; tentative D call: TRBD1 (6 bases). The CDR3 is made up of 13 amino acids. V was pared by 3 bases and J by 10 bases, with 12 bases between. The CDR3: CASSFRSGAKLFF. The CDR3, as DNA: TGTGCCAGCAGTTTCCGCTCAGGGGCAAAACTGTTTTTT.

The chain uses TRBV5-1 and TRBJ1-2; TRBD1 might be the D (5 bases). Trimming cost V 1 base and J 13 bases, with 26 bases left between them. CDR1 is SGHRS, CDR2 YFSETQ, per germline. This CDR3 comprises 16 residues. CDR3: CASSLYPPAESYGGTF. The CDR3 bases are TGCGCCAGCAGCTTGTACCCTCCCGCGGAGTCCTATGGGGGCACCTTC.

The chain recombines TRBV12-5 with TRBJ2-3, with a tentative D call TRBD2 (6 bases). This CDR3 is built from 17 residues. Germline CDR1 and CDR2: LGHNT and FRNRAP. Trimming stripped 4 bases from V and 6 bases from J, with 23 bases between. The CDR3 nucleotides are TGTGCTAGTGGTTCCCTTAACGGGGGACCGCTGTCGGATACGCAGTATTTT. It yields the protein CASGSLNGGPLSDTQYF.

At least ten counts were recorded for this clonotype. CDR3 region: CAWKSADTQYF. In DNA, the CDR3 is TGTGCCTGGAAGTCGGCGGATACGCAGTATTTT. The J gene is TRBJ2-3, the V gene TRBV30; D uncertain. Between the trimmed V and J ends, which lost 4 bases and 6 bases, there was a span of 8 bases. There are 11 residues in the CDR3. Germline V gene data show CDR1 as GTSNPN and CDR2 as SVGIG (reference sequence). The full variable domain, its missing parts supplied by reference TRBV30 and TRBJ2-3, is SQTIHQWPATLVQPVGSPLSLECTVEGTSNPNLYWYRQAAGRGLQLLFYSVGIGQISSEVPQNLSASRPQDRQFILSSKKLLLSDSGFYLCAWKSADTQYFGPGTRLTVL.

This rearrangement joins TRBV20-1 to TRBJ2-7, with 9 bases fitting TRBD2. Germline assignment: CDR1 DFQATT and CDR2 SNEGSKA (reference sequence). The CDR3 is 14 residues long. The V and J ends lost 3 bases and 4 bases, in that order; junction bases with no gene match: 7. DNA for the CDR3: TGCAGTGCTAGGGAGACTAGCGGAATATACGAGCAGTACTTC. Its protein product is CSARETSGIYEQYF.

This chain joins TRBV7-3 and TRBJ2-2, with TRBD2 as a possible D gene (5 bases). There are 14 residues in the CDR3. CDR1 and CDR2 from the germline V gene are SGHTA and FQGTGA. With 4 bases removed from V and 3 bases from J, the gap between germline ends came to 9 bases. CDR3 loop: CASSSTLDTGELFF. The DNA of the CDR3 is TGTGCCAGCAGCTCCACACTAGACACCGGGGAGCTGTTTTTT.

This clonotype was found a few times. The chain employs TRBV5-1 and TRBJ2-7, with unresolved D. This CDR3 spans 13 amino acids. The V and J ends lost 0 bases and 2 bases respectively, with 6 bases between them. Germline V gene sequence: CDR1 SGHRS, CDR2 YFSETQ. The CDR3 DNA sequence: TGCGCCAGCAGCTTGGGACTTACCTACGAGCAGTACTTC. Translated, it gives CASSLGLTYEQYF.

The rearrangement joins TRBV5-5 to TRBJ1-2, with 8 positions matching TRBD1. Looked up from germline, CDR1 is SGHKS and CDR2 is YYEKEE (reference sequence). J was trimmed by 0 bases and V by 4 bases; bases with no gene match: 8. The CDR3 loop spans 16 amino acids. The CDR3 region is CASSRGTGHTNYGYTF. CDR3 DNA: TGTGCCAGCAGCAGGGGGACAGGCCATACTAACTATGGCTACACCTTC. Full variable domain (rest looked up from reference TRBV5-5 and TRBJ1-2): DAGVTQSPTHLIKTRGQQVTLRCSPISGHKSVSWYQQVLGQGPQFIFQYYEKEERGRGNFPDRFSARQFPNYSSELNVNALLLGDSALYLCASSRGTGHTNYGYTFGSGTRLTVV.

The chain links TRBV10-3 to TRBJ2-7; D tentatively fits TRBD1 or TRBD2 (5 bases each). Trimming shortened V by 4 bases and J by 3 bases, and 13 bases separated the two germline ends. Germline V lookup: CDR1 ENHRY, CDR2 SYGVKD. The CDR3 extends over 14 amino acids. Written as DNA, the CDR3 is TGTGCCATCAGTGGCCCAGGGAGCAACTACGAGCAGTACTTC. Encoded protein: CAISGPGSNYEQYF.

V gene TRBV4-2 combines with J gene TRBJ2-7; 12 bases are shared with TRBD2. CDR1 is LGHNA and CDR2 is YNFKEQ in the germline V gene. The CDR3 is 16 amino acids. V dropped 1 base and J dropped 2; count of bases not matched to a gene: 3. The CDR3 DNA reads as TGTGCCAGCAGCCAAGGACTAGCGGGAGCTGCCTACGAGCAGTACTTC. This sequence encodes CASSQGLAGAAYEQYF.

This chain joins TRBV12-3 or TRBV12-4 and TRBJ1-4; D may be TRBD1 (6 bases). This CDR3 spans 15 amino acids. Trimming stripped 3 bases from V and 2 bases from J, with 10 bases between. CDR3 loop: CASSFKGGTNEKLFF. The DNA of the CDR3 is TGTGCCAGCAGTTTTAAAGGGGGGACTAATGAAAAACTGTTTTTT.

The table lists this clonotype with a few counts. The rearrangement links TRBV20-1 to TRBJ2-4; TRBD1 matches at 10 bases. The germline CDR1 and CDR2 sequences are DFQATT and SNEGSKA (reference sequence). The CDR3 is 15 residues long. V gave up 2 bases and J gave up 7 bases; unmatched junction bases: 8. This CDR3 reads CSARPMTGGNNIQYF. In nucleotides, the CDR3 is TGCAGTGCTAGACCGATGACAGGGGGCAATAACATTCAGTACTTC.

V gene TRBV3-1 combines with J gene TRBJ2-1; TRBD2 might be the D (6 bases). The CDR3 is 14 residues long. The germline gives CDR1 LGHDT, CDR2 YNNKEL (reference sequence). V was pared by 7 bases and J by 6 bases, with 16 bases between. Written as DNA, the CDR3 is TGTGCCAGCACCCCTCTAGGGAGGATCAATGAGCAGTTCTTC. It specifies CASTPLGRINEQFF.

This clonotype has only a few counts. This chain connects TRBV4-1 to TRBJ2-7; 10 positions match TRBD2. The germline V gene has CDR1 MGHRA and CDR2 YSYEKL. The V segment lost 0 bases and the J segment 3 bases; nucleotides outside the gene matches: 11. The CDR3 has 18 residues. CDR3 bases: TGCGCCAGCAGCCAAGAATCCCTAAGCGGGAGGGCCCTCTACGAGCAGTACTTC. Protein sequence: CASSQESLSGRALYEQYF.

This clonotype was detected a few times. The rearrangement links TRBV7-2 to TRBJ2-5, with 7 bases aligning to TRBD2. Trimming at V came to 5 bases and at J to 3 bases, leaving 6 bases not matched to a gene. The CDR3 loop spans 14 amino acids. Germline CDR1 and CDR2: SGHTA and FQGNSA. The CDR3 protein is CASSGWGGEETQYF. Here the CDR3 DNA reads TGTGCCAGCAGCGGGTGGGGGGGAGAAGAGACCCAGTACTTC.

The chain couples TRBV19 to TRBJ2-2; weak D call: TRBD1 (6 bases). This CDR3 spans 17 amino acids. Germline CDR1 reads LNHDA; CDR2 reads SQIVND (reference sequence). Trimming removed 4 bases at V and 1 base at J, with 16 bases between. In nucleotides, the CDR3 is TGTGCCAGTAGTACCCCGACGAGGGGGTGGAACACCGGGGAGCTGTTTTTT. Its protein product is CASSTPTRGWNTGELFF.